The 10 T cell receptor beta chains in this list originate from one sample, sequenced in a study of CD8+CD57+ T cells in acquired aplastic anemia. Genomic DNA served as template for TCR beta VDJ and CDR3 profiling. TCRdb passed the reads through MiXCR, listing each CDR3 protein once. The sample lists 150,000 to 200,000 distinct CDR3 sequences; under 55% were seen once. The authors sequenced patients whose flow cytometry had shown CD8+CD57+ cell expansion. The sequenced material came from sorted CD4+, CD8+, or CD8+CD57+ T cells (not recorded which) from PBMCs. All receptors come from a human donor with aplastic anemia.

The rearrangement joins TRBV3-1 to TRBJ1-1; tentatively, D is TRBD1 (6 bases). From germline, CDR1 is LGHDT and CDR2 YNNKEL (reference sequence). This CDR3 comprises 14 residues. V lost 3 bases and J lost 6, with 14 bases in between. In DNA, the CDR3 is TGTGCCAGCAGCCATGAGGGGGGCAGGCCTGAAGCTTTCTTT. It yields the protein CASSHEGGRPEAFF.

This CDR3 is CASSLGPIKLFF. The CDR3 nucleotides read TGTGCCAGCAGCTTGGGACCCATAAAACTGTTTTTT. The chain has TRBV12-3 or TRBV12-4 and TRBJ1-4; a weak D match, TRBD1 (5 bases). Trimming took 6 bases from V and 10 from J, leaving 12 bases between them. The CDR3 runs to 12 residues.

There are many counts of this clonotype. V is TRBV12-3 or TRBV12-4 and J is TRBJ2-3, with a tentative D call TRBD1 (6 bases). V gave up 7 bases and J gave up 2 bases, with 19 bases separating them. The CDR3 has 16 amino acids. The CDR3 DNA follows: TGTGCCAGCACCCTCGGGACAACGCTTATCACAGATACGCAGTATTTT. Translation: CASTLGTTLITDTQYF.

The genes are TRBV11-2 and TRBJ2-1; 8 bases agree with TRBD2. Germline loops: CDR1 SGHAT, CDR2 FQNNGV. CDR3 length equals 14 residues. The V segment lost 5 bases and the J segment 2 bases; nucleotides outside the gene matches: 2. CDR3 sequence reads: CASSPGGPYNEQFF. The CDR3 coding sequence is TGTGCCAGCAGCCCGGGGGGGCCCTACAATGAGCAGTTCTTC.

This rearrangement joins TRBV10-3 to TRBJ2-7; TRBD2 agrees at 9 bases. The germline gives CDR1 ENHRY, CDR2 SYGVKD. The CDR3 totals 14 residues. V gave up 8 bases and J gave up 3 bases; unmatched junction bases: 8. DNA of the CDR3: TGTGCCATCGGTCGGGGCGGGGGGGACTACGAGCAGTACTTC. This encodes CAIGRGGGDYEQYF.

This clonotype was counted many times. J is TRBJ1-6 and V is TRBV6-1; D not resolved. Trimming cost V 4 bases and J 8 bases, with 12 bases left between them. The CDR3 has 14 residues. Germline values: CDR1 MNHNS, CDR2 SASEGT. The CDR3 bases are TGTGCCAGCAGTGCGATGGGGAGGGATTCACCCCTCCACTTT. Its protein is CASSAMGRDSPLHF.

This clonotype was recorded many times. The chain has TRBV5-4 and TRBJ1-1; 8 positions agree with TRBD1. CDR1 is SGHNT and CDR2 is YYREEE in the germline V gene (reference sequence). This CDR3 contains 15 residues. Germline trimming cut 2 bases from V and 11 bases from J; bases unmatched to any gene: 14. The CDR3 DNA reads TGTGCCAGCAGCTTTGGGGGAGATCGGACAGGGCCGGCTTTCTTT. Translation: CASSFGGDRTGPAFF.

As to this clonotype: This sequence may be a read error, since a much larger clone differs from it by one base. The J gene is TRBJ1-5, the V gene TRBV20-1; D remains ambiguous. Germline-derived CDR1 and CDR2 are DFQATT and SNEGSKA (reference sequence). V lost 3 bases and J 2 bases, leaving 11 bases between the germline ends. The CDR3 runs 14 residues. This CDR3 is CSARRTQGNQPQHF. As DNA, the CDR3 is TGCAGTGCTAGGAGGACGCAGGGCAATCAGCCCCAGCATTTT.

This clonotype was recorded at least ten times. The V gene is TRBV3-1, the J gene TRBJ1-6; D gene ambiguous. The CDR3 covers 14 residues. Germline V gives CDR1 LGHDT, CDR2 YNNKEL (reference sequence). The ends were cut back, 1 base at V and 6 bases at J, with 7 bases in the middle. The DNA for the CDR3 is TGTGCCAGCAGCCAAGGACGGAGTAATTCACCCCTCCACTTT. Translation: CASSQGRSNSPLHF.

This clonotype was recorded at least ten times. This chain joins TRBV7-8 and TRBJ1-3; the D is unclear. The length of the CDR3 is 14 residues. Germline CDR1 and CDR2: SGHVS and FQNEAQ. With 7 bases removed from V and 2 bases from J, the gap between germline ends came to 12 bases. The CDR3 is CASTNPGPGNTIYF. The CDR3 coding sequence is TGTGCCAGCACCAACCCGGGTCCTGGAAACACCATATATTTT.